The TCR beta chain under discussion was sequenced for a study of T-cell reconstitution after alpha-beta-depleted transplantation in children. This CDR3 comprises 13 residues. Germline loops: CDR1 MNHEY, CDR2 SMNVEV (reference sequence). V was trimmed by 4 bases and J by 3 bases, leaving 10 bases between them. Preparation of the TCRbeta library was carried out with unique molecular identifiers. A single record per CDR3 protein comes from TCRdb applying MiXCR to the PCR reads. Among approximately 510,000 distinct CDR3 sequences, around 17% were seen once, and the ten largest hold roughly 3.3%. This clonotype was detected only a few times.

The receptor was derived from a human donor who donated a stem cell graft to a child with acute lymphoblastic leukemia. The rearrangement links TRBV27 to TRBJ2-7, with D perhaps matching TRBD2 (5 bases). The sample here was PBMCs from the stem cell graft donor, taken from the stem cell graft. The CDR3 coding sequence is TGTGCCAGCAGTTACGGGGAGCTCTACGAGCAGTACTTC. It encodes CASSYGELYEQYF.